A few counts support the clone carrying this T cell receptor (beta chain). PCR involved 60 Vbeta and 13 Jbeta primers. Assay: immunoSEQ multiplex PCR; the TCRdb copy retains only in-frame clones and omits some. The sample holds under 200,000 clones, 76% seen once. V was clipped by 0 bases and J by 7 bases, with 14 bases between them. Germline CDR1 reads SGHNT; CDR2 reads YYREEE (reference sequence). The CDR3 totals 14 residues. This entry belongs to a study of cytomegalovirus exposure and HLA in healthy donors. The rearrangement joins TRBV5-4 to TRBJ2-7; TRBD2 is a possible D gene (6 bases). The clonotype originates from a female donor in good health and CMV-seronegative. The sequenced sample was PBMCs. CDR3 sequence reads: CASSLAGAGREQYF. The CDR3, as DNA: TGTGCCAGCAGCTTGGCCGGGGCGGGGAGAGAGCAGTACTTC.